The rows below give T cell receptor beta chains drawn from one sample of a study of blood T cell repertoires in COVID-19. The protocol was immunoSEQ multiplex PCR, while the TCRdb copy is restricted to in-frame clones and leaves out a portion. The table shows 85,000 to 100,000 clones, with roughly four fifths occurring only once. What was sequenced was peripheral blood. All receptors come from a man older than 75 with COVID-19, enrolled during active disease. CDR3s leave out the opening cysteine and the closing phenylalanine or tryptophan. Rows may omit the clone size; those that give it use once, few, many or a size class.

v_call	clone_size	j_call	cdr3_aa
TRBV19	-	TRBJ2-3	ASSMAGTDTQY
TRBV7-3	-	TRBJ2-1	ASSSQWTSGNMNEQF
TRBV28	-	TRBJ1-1	ASSLGGLNTEAF
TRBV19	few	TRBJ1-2	ASNGARGDYGYT
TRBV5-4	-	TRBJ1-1	ASSPARTQGAGTEAF
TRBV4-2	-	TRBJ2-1	ASSQEMRSQIDEQF
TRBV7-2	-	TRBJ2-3	ASSLVATGSSTDTQY
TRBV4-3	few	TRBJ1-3	ASSHENGGLGSGNTIY
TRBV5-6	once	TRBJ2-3	ASSLVAGGTDTQY
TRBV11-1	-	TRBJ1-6	ASSLEGRGNSPLH
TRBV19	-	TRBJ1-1	ASSAQGTRTEAF
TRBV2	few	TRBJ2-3	ASSDPIFGRTSTDTQY
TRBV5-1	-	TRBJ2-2	ASSLASGGTGELF
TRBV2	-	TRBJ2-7	ASSYSPLEQY
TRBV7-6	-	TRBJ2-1	ASSSRGSSYNEQF
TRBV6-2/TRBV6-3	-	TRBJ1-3	ASSYSPPAGNTIY
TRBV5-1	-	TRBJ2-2	ASSLQGDTGELF
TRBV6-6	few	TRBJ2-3	ASIPSGVSTNTQY